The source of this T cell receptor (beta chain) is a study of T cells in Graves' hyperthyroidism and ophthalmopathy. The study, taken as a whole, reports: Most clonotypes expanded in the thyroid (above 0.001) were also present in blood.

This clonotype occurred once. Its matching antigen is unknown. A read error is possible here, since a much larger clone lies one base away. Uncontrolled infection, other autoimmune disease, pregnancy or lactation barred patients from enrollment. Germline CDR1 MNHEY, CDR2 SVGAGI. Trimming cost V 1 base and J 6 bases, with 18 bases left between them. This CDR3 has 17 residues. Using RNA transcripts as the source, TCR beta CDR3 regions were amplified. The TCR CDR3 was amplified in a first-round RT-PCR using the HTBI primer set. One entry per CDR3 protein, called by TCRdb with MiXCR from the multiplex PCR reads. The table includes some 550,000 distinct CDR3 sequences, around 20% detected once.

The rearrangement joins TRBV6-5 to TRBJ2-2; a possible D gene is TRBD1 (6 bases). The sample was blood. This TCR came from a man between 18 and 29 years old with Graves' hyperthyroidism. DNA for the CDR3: TGTGCCAGCAGTTACTATACAGGGTCATTGTCGGCCGGGGAGCTGTTTTTT. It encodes CASSYYTGSLSAGELFF.